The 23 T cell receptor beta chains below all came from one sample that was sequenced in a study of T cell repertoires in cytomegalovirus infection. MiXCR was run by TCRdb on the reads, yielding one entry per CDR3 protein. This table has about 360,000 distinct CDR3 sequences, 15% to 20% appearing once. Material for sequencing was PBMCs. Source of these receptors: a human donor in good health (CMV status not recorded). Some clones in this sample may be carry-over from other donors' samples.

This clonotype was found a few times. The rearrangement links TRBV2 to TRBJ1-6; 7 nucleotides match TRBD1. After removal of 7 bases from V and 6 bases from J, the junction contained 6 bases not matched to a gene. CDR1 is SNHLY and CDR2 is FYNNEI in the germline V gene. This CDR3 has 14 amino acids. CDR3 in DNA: TGTGCCAGCATTACTACAGGGGCTAATTCACCCCTCCACTTT. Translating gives CASITTGANSPLHF.

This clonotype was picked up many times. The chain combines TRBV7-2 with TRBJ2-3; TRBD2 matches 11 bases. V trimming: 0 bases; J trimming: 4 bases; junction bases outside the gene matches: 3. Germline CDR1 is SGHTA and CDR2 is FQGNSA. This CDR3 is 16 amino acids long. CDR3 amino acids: CASSLAVAGGPDTQYF. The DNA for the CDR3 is TGTGCCAGCAGCTTAGCGGTAGCGGGGGGGCCAGATACGCAGTATTTT. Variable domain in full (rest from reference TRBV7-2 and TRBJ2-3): GAGVSQSPSNKVTEKGKDVELRCDPISGHTALYWYRQSLGQGLEFLIYFQGNSAPDKSGLPSDRFSAERTGGSVSTLTIQRTQQEDSAVYLCASSLAVAGGPDTQYFGPGTRLTVL.

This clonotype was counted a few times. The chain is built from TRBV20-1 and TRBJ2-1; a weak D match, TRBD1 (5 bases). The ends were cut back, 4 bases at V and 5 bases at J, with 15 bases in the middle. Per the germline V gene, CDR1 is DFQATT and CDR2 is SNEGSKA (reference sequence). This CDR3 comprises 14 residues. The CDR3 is CSATRSGYNNEQFF. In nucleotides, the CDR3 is TGCAGTGCTACCCGATCAGGGTACAACAATGAGCAGTTCTTC.

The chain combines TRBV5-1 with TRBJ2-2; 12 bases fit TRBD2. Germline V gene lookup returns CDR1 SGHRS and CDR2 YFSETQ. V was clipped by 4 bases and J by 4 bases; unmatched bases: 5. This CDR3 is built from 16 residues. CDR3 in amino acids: CASSPWTSGTTGELFF. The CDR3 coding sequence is TGCGCCAGCAGCCCTTGGACTAGCGGGACCACCGGGGAGCTGTTTTTT.

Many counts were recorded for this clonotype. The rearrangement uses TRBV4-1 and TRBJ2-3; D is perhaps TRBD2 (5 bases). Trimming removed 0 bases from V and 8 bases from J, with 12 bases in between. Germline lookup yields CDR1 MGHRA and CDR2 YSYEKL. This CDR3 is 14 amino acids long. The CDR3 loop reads CASSQERSAGTQYF. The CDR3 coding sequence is TGCGCCAGCAGCCAAGAACGATCTGCGGGTACGCAGTATTTT.

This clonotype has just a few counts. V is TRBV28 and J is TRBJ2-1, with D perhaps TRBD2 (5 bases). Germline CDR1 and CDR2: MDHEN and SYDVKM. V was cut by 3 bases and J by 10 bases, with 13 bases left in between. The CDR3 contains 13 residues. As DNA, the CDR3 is TGTGCCAGCAGTTTTGCGCTCTCGGGGGAGCAGTTCTTC. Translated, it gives CASSFALSGEQFF. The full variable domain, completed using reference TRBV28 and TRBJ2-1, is DVKVTQSSRYLVKRTGEKVFLECVQDMDHENMFWYRQDPGLGLRLIYFSYDVKMKEKGDIPEGYSVSREKKERFSLILESASTNQTSMYLCASSFALSGEQFFGPGTRLTVL.

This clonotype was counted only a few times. This CDR3 reads CASKIQGAAYEQYF. For the CDR3, the DNA is TGTGCCAGCAAAATCCAGGGGGCGGCCTACGAGCAGTACTTC. V usage is TRBV5-6 and J usage is TRBJ2-7; 8 bases are shared with TRBD1. V was pared by 6 bases and J by 2 bases, with 7 bases of the junction left unmatched. CDR1 and CDR2 (germline): SGHDT, YYEEEE. The CDR3 has 14 residues.

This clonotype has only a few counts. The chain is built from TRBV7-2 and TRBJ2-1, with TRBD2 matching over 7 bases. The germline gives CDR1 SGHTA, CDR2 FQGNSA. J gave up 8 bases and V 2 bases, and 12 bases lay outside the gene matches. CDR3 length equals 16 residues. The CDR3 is CASSLRQWGGGDEQFF. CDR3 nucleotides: TGTGCCAGCAGCTTACGACAGTGGGGGGGGGGGGATGAGCAGTTCTTC.

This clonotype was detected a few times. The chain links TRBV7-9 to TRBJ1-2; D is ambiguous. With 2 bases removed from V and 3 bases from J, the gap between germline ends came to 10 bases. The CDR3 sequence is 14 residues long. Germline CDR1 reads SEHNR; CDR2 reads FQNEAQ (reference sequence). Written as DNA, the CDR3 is TGTGCCAGCAGCTTATCTGAAAGCCACTATGGCTACACCTTC. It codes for CASSLSESHYGYTF.

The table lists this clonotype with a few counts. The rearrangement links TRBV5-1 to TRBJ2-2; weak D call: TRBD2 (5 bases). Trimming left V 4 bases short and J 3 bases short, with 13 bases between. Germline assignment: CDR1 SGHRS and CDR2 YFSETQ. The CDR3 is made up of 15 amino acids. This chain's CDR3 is CASSRGASHTGELFF. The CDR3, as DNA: TGCGCCAGCAGCCGGGGTGCGTCCCACACCGGGGAGCTGTTTTTT.

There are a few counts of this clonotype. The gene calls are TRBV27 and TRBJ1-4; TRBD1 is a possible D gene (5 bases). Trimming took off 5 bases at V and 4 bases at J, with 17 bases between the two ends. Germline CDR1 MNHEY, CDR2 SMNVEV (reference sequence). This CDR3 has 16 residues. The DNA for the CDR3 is TGTGCCAGCAGTGAGACTCCGGGACGGCTTAATGAAAAACTGTTTTTT. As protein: CASSETPGRLNEKLFF. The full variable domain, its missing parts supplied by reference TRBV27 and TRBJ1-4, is EAQVTQNPRYLITVTGKKLTVTCSQNMNHEYMSWYRQDPGLGLRQIYYSMNVEVTDKGDVPEGYKVSRKEKRNFPLILESPSPNQTSLYFCASSETPGRLNEKLFFGSGTQLSVL.

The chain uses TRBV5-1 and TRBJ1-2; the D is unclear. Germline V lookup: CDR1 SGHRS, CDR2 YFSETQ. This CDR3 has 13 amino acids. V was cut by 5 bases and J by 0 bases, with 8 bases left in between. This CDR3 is CASSDGSNYGYTF. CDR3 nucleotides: TGCGCCAGCAGTGACGGGTCTAACTATGGCTACACCTTC.

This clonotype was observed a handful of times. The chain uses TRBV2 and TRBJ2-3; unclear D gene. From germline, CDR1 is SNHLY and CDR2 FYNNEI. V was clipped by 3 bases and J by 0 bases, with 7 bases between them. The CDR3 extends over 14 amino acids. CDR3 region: CASSEVSSTDTQYF. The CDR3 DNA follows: TGTGCCAGCAGTGAGGTTTCGAGCACAGATACGCAGTATTTT.

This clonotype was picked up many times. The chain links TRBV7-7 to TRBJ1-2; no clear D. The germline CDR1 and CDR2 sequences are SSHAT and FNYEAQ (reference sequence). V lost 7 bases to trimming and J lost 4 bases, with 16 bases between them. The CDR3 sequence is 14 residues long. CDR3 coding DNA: TGTGCCAGCATCCCCGTTGGGGAGGGCTATGGCTACACCTTC. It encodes CASIPVGEGYGYTF.

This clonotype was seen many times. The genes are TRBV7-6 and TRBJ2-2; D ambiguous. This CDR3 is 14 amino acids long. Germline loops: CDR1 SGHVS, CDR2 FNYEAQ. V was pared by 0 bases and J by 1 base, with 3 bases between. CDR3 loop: CASSLAVNTGELFF. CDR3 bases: TGTGCCAGCAGCTTAGCGGTGAACACCGGGGAGCTGTTTTTT. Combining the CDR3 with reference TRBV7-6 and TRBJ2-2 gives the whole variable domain GAGVSQSPRYKVTKRGQDVALRCDPISGHVSLYWYRQALGQGPEFLTYFNYEAQQDKSGLPNDRFSAERPEGSISTLTIQRTEQRDSAMYRCASSLAVNTGELFFGEGSRLTVL.

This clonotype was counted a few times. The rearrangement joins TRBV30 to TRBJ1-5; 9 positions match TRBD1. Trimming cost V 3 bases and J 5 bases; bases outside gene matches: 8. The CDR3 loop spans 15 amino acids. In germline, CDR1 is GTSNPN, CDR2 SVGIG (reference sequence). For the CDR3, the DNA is TGTGCCTGGAGGGGACAGGGAGGGTCGCATCAGCCCCAGCATTTT. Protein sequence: CAWRGQGGSHQPQHF. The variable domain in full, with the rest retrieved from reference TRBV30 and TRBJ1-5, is SQTIHQWPATLVQPVGSPLSLECTVEGTSNPNLYWYRQAAGRGLQLLFYSVGIGQISSEVPQNLSASRPQDRQFILSSKKLLLSDSGFYLCAWRGQGGSHQPQHFGDGTRLSIL.

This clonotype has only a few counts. CDR3 residues: CASSLQGLFYGYTF. The CDR3 DNA follows: TGTGCCAGCAGTTTACAAGGGTTATTCTATGGCTACACCTTC. The V and J genes are TRBV12-3 or TRBV12-4 and TRBJ1-2; D gene uncertain. CDR3 length: 14 amino acids. Deletions cut 2 bases from V and 4 bases from J, with 11 bases between.

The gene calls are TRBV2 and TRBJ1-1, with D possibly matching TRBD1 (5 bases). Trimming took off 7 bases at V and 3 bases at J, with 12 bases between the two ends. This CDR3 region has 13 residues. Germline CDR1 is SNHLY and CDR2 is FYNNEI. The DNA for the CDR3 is TGTGCCAGCACCCAGGGACTGGACACTGAAGCTTTCTTT. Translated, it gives CASTQGLDTEAFF. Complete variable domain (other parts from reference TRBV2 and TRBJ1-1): EPEVTQTPSHQVTQMGQEVILRCVPISNHLYFYWYRQILGQKVEFLVSFYNNEISEKSEIFDDQFSVERPDGSNFTLKIRSTKLEDSAMYFCASTQGLDTEAFFGQGTRLTVV.

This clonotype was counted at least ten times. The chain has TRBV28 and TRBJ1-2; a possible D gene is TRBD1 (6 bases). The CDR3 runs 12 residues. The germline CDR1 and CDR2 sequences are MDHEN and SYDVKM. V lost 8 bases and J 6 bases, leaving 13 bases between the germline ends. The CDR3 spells CASGSQGNGYTF. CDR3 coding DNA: TGTGCCAGCGGCTCACAGGGTAATGGCTACACCTTC.

CDR3 in DNA: TGCAGCGTTATGAAATACACAGATACGCAGTATTTT. Translated, it gives CSVMKYTDTQYF. The chain is built from TRBV29-1 and TRBJ2-3; D is unclear. This CDR3 region has 12 residues. Trimming stripped 5 bases from V and 2 bases from J, with 8 bases between. Germline V gene lookup returns CDR1 SQVTM and CDR2 ANQGSEA.

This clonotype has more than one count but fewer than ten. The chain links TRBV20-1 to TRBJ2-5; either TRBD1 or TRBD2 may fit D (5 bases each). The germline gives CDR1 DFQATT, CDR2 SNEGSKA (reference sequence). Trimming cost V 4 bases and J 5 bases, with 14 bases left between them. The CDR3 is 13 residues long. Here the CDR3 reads CSATRGSRETQYF. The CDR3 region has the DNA TGCAGTGCTACGAGGGGCAGCCGCGAGACCCAGTACTTC.

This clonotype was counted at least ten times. Here the CDR3 reads CASSTRKAGELFF. DNA of the CDR3: TGTGCCAGCAGCACACGGAAGGCCGGGGAGCTGTTTTTT. The V gene is TRBV7-2, the J gene TRBJ2-2, with D hard to call. CDR3 length: 13 residues. V was pared by 5 bases and J by 6 bases, with 10 bases between. Germline V gives CDR1 SGHTA, CDR2 FQGNSA.

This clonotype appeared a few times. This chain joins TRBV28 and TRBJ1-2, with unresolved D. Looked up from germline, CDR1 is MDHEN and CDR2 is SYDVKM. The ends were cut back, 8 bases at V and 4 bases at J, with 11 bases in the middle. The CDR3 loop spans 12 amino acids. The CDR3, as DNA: TGTGCCAGCGGAAACATTGGCTATGGCTACACCTTC. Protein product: CASGNIGYGYTF.